A selection of T cell receptor beta chains follows, all from one sample in a study of beta chain features in type 1 diabetes. Profiling relied on immunoSEQ multiplex PCR, and the TCRdb table lists in-frame clones only, not all of them. The table records 300,000 to 450,000 clones, around 10% of them present only once. Sequenced input: central memory CD4+ T cells from blood. The receptors were gathered from a man aged 30 to 45 with type 1 diabetes. Both conserved end residues are part of each CDR3. D genes are given only for firm matches. Clone size is given for some rows only: seen once, a few or many times, or a class if the clone is expanded.

cdr3_length,clone_size,v_call,d_call,j_call,cdr3_nt,cdr3_aa
13,few,TRBV7-2,.,TRBJ1-5,TGTGCCAGCAGCTCTGGTGAGGGTCAGCCCCAGCATTTT,CASSSGEGQPQHF
14,.,TRBV11-1,TRBD2,TRBJ2-7,TGTGCCAGCAGCTTTACTAGCGGCTCCTACGAGCAGTACTTC,CASSFTSGSYEQYF
13,few,TRBV5-6,.,TRBJ2-7,TGTGCCAGCAGCTTGCAGGTGACCTACGAGCAGTACTTC,CASSLQVTYEQYF
14,few,TRBV29-1,TRBD2,TRBJ2-7,TGCAGCGTCTCCTTGACTGCGGGAGTCCCCGAGCAGTACTTC,CSVSLTAGVPEQYF
14,.,TRBV4-1,TRBD2,TRBJ2-1,TGCGCCAGCAGCCAAGGCCTGGCAGCGGGAGGCCACCTCTTC,CASSQGLAAGGHLF
13,.,TRBV4-1,.,TRBJ1-5,TGCGCCAGCAGCCAAGAGTGGGATCAGCCCCAGCATTTT,CASSQEWDQPQHF
15,.,TRBV5-1,.,TRBJ2-7,TGCGCCAGCAGCCCAGACGGGGCAAGCTCCTACGAGCAGTACTTC,CASSPDGASSYEQYF
14,few,TRBV10-3,TRBD1,TRBJ1-1,TGTGCCAGCAGTTACCGAACAGGGGACACTGAAGCTTTCTTT,CASSYRTGDTEAFF
14,.,TRBV5-1,.,TRBJ2-2,TGCGCCAGCAGCGTAACAGGGAACACCGGGGAGCTGTTTTTT,CASSVTGNTGELFF
16,.,TRBV5-1,.,TRBJ2-3,TGCGCCAGCAGCTTGGCCCAAGGGGGTTCATCAGATACGCAGTATTTT,CASSLAQGGSSDTQYF
15,few,TRBV18,TRBD2,TRBJ2-7,TGTGCCAGCTCGTTCCTAGCGGAACCAACCTACGAGCAGTACTTC,CASSFLAEPTYEQYF
14,.,TRBV7-2,TRBD1,TRBJ1-4,TGTGCCAGCAGCTCCTTGGGGACAGGTGACAAACTGTTTTTT,CASSSLGTGDKLFF
13,.,TRBV7-7,.,TRBJ2-7,TGTGCCAGCAGCTTAGAACTAGCAGCCGAGCAGTACTTC,CASSLELAAEQYF
14,.,TRBV30,TRBD2,TRBJ2-1,TGTGCCTGGGACCCGGGACTAGCGGGCAATGAGCAGTTCTTC,CAWDPGLAGNEQFF
15,.,TRBV5-1,TRBD1,TRBJ2-1,TGCGCCAGCAGCTTAGTCACAGGGGACGTGTCTGAGCAGTTCTTC,CASSLVTGDVSEQFF
15,few,TRBV27,.,TRBJ2-3,TGTGCCAGCAGCCCTTCATCCTGGGCCCCTGATACGCAGTATTTT,CASSPSSWAPDTQYF
16,.,TRBV28,TRBD1,TRBJ2-1,TGTGCCAGCAGTGCCCCCCTCGGACAGGGCTACAATGAGCAGTTCTTC,CASSAPLGQGYNEQFF
16,few,TRBV29-1,.,TRBJ2-3,TGCAGCGTTGAACGGGACCCTGAGAGATGGAAGGATACGCAGTATTTT,CSVERDPERWKDTQYF
13,few,TRBV19,.,TRBJ2-3,TGTGCCAGTATCCTGACGGGAACAGATACGCAGTATTTT,CASILTGTDTQYF
17,few,TRBV4-3,.,TRBJ2-1,TGCGCCAGCAGCCAAGTGTATAACGTACGGGGCGGCAATGAGCAGTTCTTC,CASSQVYNVRGGNEQFF
12,few,TRBV7-2,.,TRBJ2-1,TGTGCCAGCAGCTTAGATGGGCCCAGGGAGTTCTTC,CASSLDGPREFF
17,.,TRBV5-1,TRBD1,TRBJ2-6,TGCGCCAGCAGCCCCCGGGACAGGGTCTCCGGGGCCAACGTCCTGACTTTC,CASSPRDRVSGANVLTF
11,many,TRBV28,TRBD2,TRBJ2-7,TGTGGGAGTAGCGGGAGATACGAGCAGTACTTC,CGSSGRYEQYF
15,.,TRBV28,.,TRBJ1-1,TGTGCCAGCAGTTTAAAGGTTTCCCATAACACTGAAGCTTTCTTT,CASSLKVSHNTEAFF
14,.,TRBV30,TRBD2,TRBJ2-7,TGTGCCTGGAGTCCCGAAGCGGGAGGGTACGAGCAGTACTTC,CAWSPEAGGYEQYF
13,.,TRBV10-3,TRBD1,TRBJ1-1,TGTGCCAGCAGACAGGGGATGGACACTGAAGCTTTCTTT,CASRQGMDTEAFF
16,few,TRBV11-2,.,TRBJ2-6,TGTGCCAGCAGGACCGTCAGGAGCCCTGGGGCCAACGTCCTGACTTTC,CASRTVRSPGANVLTF
13,many,TRBV28,.,TRBJ2-4,TGTGCCAGCAGTGTCATAGGGGGAAACATTCAGTACTTC,CASSVIGGNIQYF
16,many,TRBV27,.,TRBJ2-7,TGTGCCAGCAGTTTATTGGGCGGCCTAGGGTCCTACGAGCAGTACTTC,CASSLLGGLGSYEQYF
16,.,TRBV7-2,.,TRBJ2-2,TGTGCCAGCAGTCGGGTCAGGGGTGCGAACACCGGGGAGCTGTTTTTT,CASSRVRGANTGELFF
13,few,TRBV29-1,TRBD1,TRBJ1-1,TGCAGCGTTGAAGATCCCCCGACAGGGGAAGCTTTCTTT,CSVEDPPTGEAFF
16,.,TRBV5-1,TRBD2,TRBJ2-7,TGCGCCAGCAGCTTGGAATGGGGACTACCTAACTACGAGCTGTACTTC,CASSLEWGLPNYELYF
16,.,TRBV28,TRBD1,TRBJ2-7,TGTGCCAGCAGAACGGCTCCTGGACAGGGCACCTACGAGCAGTACTTC,CASRTAPGQGTYEQYF
15,many,TRBV2,TRBD1,TRBJ1-4,TGTGCCAGCCAGGGACAGGGATGGGGTAATGAAAAACTGTTTTTT,CASQGQGWGNEKLFF
13,.,TRBV12-5,.,TRBJ2-3,TGTGCTAGTAAGAAGGGGGTTGCAGATACGCAGTATTTT,CASKKGVADTQYF
14,few,TRBV6-5,TRBD2,TRBJ2-7,TGTGCCAGCAGTTCTAGCGGGGCCTCCTACGAGCAGTACTTC,CASSSSGASYEQYF
10,many,TRBV28,.,TRBJ2-1,TGTGCCACCCTTTCAGCGTCTCGGTTCTTC,CATLSASRFF
16,many,TRBV4-2,TRBD2,TRBJ2-1,TGTGCCAGCAGCCCAAGGGGACTAGCGTTTGAGAATGAGCAGTTCTTC,CASSPRGLAFENEQFF
13,many,TRBV2,.,TRBJ1-2,TGTGCCAGCAGTGTGGAGGACAACTATGGCTACACCTTC,CASSVEDNYGYTF
15,few,TRBV28,TRBD2,TRBJ2-5,TGTGCCAGCAGTTTACTAGCGGGTGTACTCCTCAAGCAGTACTTC,CASSLLAGVLLKQYF
12,few,TRBV27,.,TRBJ2-2,TGTGCCAGCAGTTACTACGAGGGGGAGCTGTTTTTT,CASSYYEGELFF
14,few,TRBV5-1,TRBD1,TRBJ2-3,TGCGCCAGCAGCAATACACAGGGGACAGATACGCAGTATTTT,CASSNTQGTDTQYF
14,many,TRBV25-1,.,TRBJ1-3,TGTGCCAGCAGTGAATCAGTCTCTGGAAACACCATATATTTT,CASSESVSGNTIYF